This entry lists 2 T cell receptor beta chains sequenced from one sample in a study of blood T cell repertoires in COVID-19 (dated by TCRdb to 2020 to 2022). Libraries came from the immunoSEQ multiplex PCR assay. TCRdb provides this immuneACCESS table in a form limited to in-frame rearrangements. Some clones are lacking; in checked studies, under half of them reflect an unresolved V gene, and why the rest are absent is not known. This sample lists some 150,000 clones; 85% to 90% were detected once. Roughly 3% of the sample lies in the top ten. Material: peripheral blood. These receptors all come from an older woman with active COVID-19.

This chain uses TRBV5-5 with TRBJ2-2, with 9 positions matching TRBD2. J lost 8 bases, V lost 4 bases, and 9 bases had no gene match. This CDR3 region has 15 residues. Germline V lookup: CDR1 SGHKS, CDR2 YYEKEE (reference sequence). CDR3 loop: CASSPAGGARGELFF. CDR3 nucleotides: TGTGCCAGCAGCCCGGCGGGAGGGGCGAGAGGGGAGCTGTTTTTT.

The V call is TRBV6-5, the J call TRBJ1-3; no definite D call. The V gene lost 0 bases and the J gene lost 0 bases, with 9 bases spanning the gap. CDR3 length: 16 residues. CDR1 MNHEY and CDR2 SVGAGI come from the germline V gene. The CDR3 spells CASSYSGRGSGNTIYF. In nucleotides, the CDR3 is TGTGCCAGCAGTTACTCGGGCCGGGGCTCTGGAAACACCATATATTTT.